There are a few counts of the clone carrying this T cell receptor (beta chain). Its antigen is still unknown. This sample was included in a study of beta chain features in type 1 diabetes. Study-wide background: Age, gender and cell yields were similar between patients and healthy donors. General study points: Type 1 diabetes patients had VDJ junctions that carried fewer insertions and more deletions. Among patients with Type 1 diabetes, TCRB CDR3s were moderately but significantly shorter in every one of the four CD4+ subsets. An over-representation of cells with high TCR expression could result from cDNA sequencing.

Sequenced material consisted of expressed TCRB transcripts (all of the isolated RNA was reverse transcribed). TCRdb keeps only in-frame clones here, not all; method: immunoSEQ multiplex PCR. Of 600,000 to 700,000 clones listed, around an eighth were seen once; the top ten hold over 0.1%. CDR3 length equals 15 residues. The ends were cut back, 4 bases at V and 0 bases at J, with 12 bases in the middle. Per the germline V gene, CDR1 is SGHDT and CDR2 is YYEEEE. V gene TRBV5-6 combines with J gene TRBJ2-3; D possibly corresponds to TRBD2 (6 bases). The specimen was naive CD4+ T cells from blood. The clonotype comes from a man aged 30 to 39 with type 1 diabetes. Here the CDR3 reads CASSPGTSSTDTQYF. The CDR3, as DNA: TGTGCCAGCAGCCCGGGGACTTCCAGCACAGATACGCAGTATTTT.